The source of this T cell receptor beta chain is a study of CXCR3-negative and CXCR3-positive naive CD8 T cells. As for this clonotype: Its antigen remains unidentified.

This CDR3 is built from 15 residues. Germline lookup yields CDR1 SGHTA and CDR2 FQGNSA. Study-wide points: After cryopreservation, expression of CXCR3 was partially reduced, and most assays were run with fresh PBMCs. Surface CD5 looked about the same in the naive subsets, so the authors worked out TCR strength from TRB CDR3 properties. For CXCR3-positive naive cells, TRB CDR3s were more hydrophobic than those of CXCR3-negative naive cells.

Libraries of TRB cDNA were made by 5' RACE and carried UMIs. TCRdb reanalyzed the 5' RACE reads, giving one entry per CDR3 protein sequence and no DNA. Its clone listing holds over 20,000 distinct CDR3 sequences. Sequencing was performed on naive CXCR3- CD8+ T cells from blood. Subset indicated: CD45RO-CCR7+CD27+CD95- naive CD8+ T cells lacking CXCR3 (TNR3-). The chain recombines TRBV7-2 with TRBJ1-2; TCRdb designates TRBD1, a call that cannot be tested without DNA. This clonotype was sampled from a human donor in good health. Some clones in this sample may be carry-over from other donors' samples. The CDR3 region is CASSPVSDRDYGYTF.